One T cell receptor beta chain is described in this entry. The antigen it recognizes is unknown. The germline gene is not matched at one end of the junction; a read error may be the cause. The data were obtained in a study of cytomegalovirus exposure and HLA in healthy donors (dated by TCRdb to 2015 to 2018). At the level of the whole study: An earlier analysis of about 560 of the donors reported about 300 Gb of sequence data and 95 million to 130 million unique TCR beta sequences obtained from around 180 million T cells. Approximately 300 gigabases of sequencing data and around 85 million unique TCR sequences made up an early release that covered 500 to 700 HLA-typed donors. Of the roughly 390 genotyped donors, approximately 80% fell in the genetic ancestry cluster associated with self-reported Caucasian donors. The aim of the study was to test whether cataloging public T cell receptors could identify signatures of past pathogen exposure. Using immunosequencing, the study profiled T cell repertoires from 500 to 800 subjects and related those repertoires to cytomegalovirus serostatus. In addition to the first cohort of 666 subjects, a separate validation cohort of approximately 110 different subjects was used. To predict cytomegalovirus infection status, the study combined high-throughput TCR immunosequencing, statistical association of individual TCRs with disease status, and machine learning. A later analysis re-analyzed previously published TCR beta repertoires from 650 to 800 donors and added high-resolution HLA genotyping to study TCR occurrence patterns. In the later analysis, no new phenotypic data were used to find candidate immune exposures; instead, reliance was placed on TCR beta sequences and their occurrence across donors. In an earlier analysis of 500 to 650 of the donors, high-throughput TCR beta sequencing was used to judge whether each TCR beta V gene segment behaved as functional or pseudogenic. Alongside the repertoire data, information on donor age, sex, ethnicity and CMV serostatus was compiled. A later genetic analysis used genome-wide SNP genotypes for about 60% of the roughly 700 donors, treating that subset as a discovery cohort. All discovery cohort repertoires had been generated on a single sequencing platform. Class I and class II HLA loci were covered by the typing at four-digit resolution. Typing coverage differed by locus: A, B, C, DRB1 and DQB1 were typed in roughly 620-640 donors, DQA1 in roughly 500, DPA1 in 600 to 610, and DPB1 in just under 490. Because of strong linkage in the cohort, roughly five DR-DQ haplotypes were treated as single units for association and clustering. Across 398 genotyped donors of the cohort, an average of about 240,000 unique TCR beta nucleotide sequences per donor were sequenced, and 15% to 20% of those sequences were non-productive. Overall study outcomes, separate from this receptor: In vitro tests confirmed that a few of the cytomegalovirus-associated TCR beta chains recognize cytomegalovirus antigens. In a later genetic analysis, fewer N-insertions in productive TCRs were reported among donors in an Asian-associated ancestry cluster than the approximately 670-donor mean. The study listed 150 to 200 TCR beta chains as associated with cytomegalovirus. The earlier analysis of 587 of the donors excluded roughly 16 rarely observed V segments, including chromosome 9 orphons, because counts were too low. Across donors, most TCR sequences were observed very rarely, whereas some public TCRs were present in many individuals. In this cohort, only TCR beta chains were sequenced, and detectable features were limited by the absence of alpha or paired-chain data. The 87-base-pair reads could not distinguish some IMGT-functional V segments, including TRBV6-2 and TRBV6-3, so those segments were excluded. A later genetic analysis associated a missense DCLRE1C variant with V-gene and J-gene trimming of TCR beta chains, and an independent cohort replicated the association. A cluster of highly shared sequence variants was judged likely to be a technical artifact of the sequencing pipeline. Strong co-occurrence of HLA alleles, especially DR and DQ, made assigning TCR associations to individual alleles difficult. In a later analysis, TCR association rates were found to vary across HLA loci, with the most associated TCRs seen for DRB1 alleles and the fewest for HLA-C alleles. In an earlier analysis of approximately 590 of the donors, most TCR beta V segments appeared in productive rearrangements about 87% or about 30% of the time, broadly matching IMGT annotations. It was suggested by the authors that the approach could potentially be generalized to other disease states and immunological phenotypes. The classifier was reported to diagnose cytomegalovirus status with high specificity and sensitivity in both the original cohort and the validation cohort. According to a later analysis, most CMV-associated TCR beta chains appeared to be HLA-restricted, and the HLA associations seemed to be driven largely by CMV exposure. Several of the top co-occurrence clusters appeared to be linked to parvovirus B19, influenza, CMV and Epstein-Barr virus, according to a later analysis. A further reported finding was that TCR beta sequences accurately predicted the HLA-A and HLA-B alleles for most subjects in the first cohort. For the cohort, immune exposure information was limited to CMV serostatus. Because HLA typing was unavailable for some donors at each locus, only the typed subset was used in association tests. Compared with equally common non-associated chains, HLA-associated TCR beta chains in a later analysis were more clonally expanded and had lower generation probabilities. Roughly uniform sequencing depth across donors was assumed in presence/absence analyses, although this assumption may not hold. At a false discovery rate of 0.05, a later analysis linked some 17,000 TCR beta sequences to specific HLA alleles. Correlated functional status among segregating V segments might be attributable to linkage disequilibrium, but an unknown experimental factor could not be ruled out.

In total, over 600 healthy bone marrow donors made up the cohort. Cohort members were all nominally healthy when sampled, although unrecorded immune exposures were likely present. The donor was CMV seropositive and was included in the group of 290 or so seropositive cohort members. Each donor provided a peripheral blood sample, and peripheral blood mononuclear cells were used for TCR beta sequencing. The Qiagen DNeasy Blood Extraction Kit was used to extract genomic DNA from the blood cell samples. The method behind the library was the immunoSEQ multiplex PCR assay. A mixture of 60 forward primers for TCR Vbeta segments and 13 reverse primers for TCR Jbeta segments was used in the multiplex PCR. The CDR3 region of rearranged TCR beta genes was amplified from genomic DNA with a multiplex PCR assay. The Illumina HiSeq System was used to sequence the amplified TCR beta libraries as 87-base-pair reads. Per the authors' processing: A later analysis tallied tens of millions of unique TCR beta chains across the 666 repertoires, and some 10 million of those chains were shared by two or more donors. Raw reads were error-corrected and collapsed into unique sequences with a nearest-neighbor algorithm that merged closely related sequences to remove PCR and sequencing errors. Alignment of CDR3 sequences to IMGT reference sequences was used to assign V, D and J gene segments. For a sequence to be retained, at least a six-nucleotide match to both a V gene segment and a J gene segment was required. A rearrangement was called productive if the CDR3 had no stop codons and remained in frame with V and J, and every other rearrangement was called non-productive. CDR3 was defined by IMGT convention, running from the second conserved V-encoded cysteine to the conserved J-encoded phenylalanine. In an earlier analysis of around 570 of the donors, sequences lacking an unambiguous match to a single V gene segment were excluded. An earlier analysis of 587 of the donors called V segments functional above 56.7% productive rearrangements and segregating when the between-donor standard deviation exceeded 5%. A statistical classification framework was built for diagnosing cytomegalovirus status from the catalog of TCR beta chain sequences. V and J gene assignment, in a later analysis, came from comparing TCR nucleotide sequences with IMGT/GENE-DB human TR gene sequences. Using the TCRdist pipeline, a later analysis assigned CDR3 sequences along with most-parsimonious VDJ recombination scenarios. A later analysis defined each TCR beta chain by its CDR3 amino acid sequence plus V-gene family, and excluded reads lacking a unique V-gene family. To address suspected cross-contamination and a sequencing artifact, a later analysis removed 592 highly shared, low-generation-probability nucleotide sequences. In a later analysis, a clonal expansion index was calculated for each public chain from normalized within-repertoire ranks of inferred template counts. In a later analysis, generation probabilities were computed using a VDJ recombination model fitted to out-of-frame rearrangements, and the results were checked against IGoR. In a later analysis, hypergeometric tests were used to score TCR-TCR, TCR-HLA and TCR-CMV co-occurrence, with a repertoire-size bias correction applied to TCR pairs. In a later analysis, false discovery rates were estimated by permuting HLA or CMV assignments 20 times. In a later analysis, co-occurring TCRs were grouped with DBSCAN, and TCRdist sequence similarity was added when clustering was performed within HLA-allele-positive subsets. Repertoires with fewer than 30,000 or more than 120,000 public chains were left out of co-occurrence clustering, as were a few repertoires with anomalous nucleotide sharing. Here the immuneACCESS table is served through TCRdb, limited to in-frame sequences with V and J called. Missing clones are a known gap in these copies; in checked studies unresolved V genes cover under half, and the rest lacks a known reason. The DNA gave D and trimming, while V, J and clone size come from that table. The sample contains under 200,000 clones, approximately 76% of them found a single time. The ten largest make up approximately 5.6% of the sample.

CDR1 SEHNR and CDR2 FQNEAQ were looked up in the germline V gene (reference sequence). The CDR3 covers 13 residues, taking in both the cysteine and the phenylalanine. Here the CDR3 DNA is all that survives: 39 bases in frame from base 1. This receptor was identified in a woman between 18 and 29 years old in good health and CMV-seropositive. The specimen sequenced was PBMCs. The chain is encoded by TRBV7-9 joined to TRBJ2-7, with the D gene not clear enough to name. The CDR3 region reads CSSDSENSDEQYF. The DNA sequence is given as TGTTCCAGCGATTCGGAGAACTCCGACGAGCAGTACTTC.